This T cell receptor beta chain comes out of a study of cytomegalovirus exposure and HLA in healthy donors. The PCR used 60 Vbeta and 13 Jbeta primers. Assay: immunoSEQ multiplex PCR; the TCRdb copy retains only in-frame clones and omits some. The sample has roughly 190,000 clones, 78% seen once. Donors likely had unrecorded immune exposures despite being nominally healthy when sampled. Broader study findings: Later work found that TCR association rates differed between HLA loci; DRB1 had the most and HLA-C the fewest. The study flagged 150 to 200 TCR beta chains as cytomegalovirus-associated. There were reportedly fewer N-insertions in an Asian-associated ancestry cluster than the approximately 670-donor mean, in a later analysis.

Note on this clone: Its antigen is as yet unknown.

V was trimmed by 5 bases and J by 4 bases, leaving 12 bases between them. The CDR3 covers 14 residues. Germline CDR1 reads MNHEY; CDR2 reads SMNVEV (reference sequence). The chain has TRBV27 and TRBJ2-1; the D is unclear. This receptor was identified in a female donor in good health and CMV-seronegative. Sequences were obtained from PBMCs. CDR3 sequence: CASSKLAQYNEQFF. The CDR3 nucleotides are TGTGCCAGCAGTAAATTAGCCCAATACAATGAGCAGTTCTTC.